The TCR beta chain under discussion was sequenced for a study of identical twins. Note on this clonotype: The antigen remains unidentified.

Healthy Caucasians alone served as donors. The V gene's germline CDR1 is SGHRS and CDR2 YFSETQ. With 4 bases removed from V and 5 bases from J, the gap between germline ends came to 8 bases. The CDR3 runs to 12 residues. In TCRdb, the 5' RACE reads were re-called with MiXCR into one record per CDR3 protein. Of approximately 700,000 distinct CDR3 sequences in the sample, 5.5% to 7.5% were seen once. Study findings and constraints: Weaker excess twin sharing was observed in beta out-of-frame sequences. With abundant cord blood beta clonotypes, insertions were fewer; memory repertoires showed no such pattern.

The gene calls are TRBV5-1 and TRBJ2-3, with D tentatively TRBD1 or TRBD2 (5 bases each). This receptor was identified in a man aged 18 to 29 in good health. Sequencing was carried out using naive T cells sorted from blood. CDR3 residues: CASSRGVDTQYF. In DNA, the CDR3 is TGCGCCAGCAGCCGAGGGGTAGATACGCAGTATTTT.